The sequence of this TCR beta chain was determined in a study of monozygotic twins with cystic fibrosis. Points from the study as a whole: Low clonality (median about 0.0095) suggested a mostly naive repertoire. Age, concordance and disease severity did not associate with shared CDR3 numbers.

In the case of this clone: Its matching antigen is unknown.

Repertoires were generated with immunoSEQ multiplex PCR, while TCRdb's copy carries only in-frame clones and drops some. The profile covers about 24,000 clones, with roughly 90% appearing a single time and about 0.31% taken by the ten largest. CDR3 length equals 14 residues. V was trimmed by 2 bases and J by 3 bases, leaving 9 bases between them. Germline-derived CDR1 and CDR2 are MNHNY and SVGAGI (reference sequence). The source is a girl aged 2 to 10 with cystic fibrosis. This chain links TRBV6-6 with TRBJ2-3, with D perhaps TRBD1 or TRBD2 (5 bases each). The sample comprised blood. In DNA form, the CDR3 reads TGTGCCAGCAGTTACATTGGGGGAACAGATACGCAGTATTTT. Protein sequence: CASSYIGGTDTQYF.